The 27 T cell receptor beta chains below come from one sample, sequenced in a study of blood T cell repertoires in COVID-19. Clones were read by immunoSEQ multiplex PCR, and TCRdb kept only the in-frame ones, dropping some. The sample consists of 170,000 or so clones, around nine tenths of them appearing once. Sequences were obtained from peripheral blood. Every receptor here comes from a man in his forties with active or convalescent COVID-19.

The J gene is TRBJ1-2, the V gene TRBV20-1; D gene unclear. V lost 6 bases and J 4 bases, leaving 9 bases between the germline ends. Germline assignment: CDR1 DFQATT and CDR2 SNEGSKA (reference sequence). The CDR3 extends over 11 amino acids. Here the CDR3 reads CSAPRGYGYTF. DNA for the CDR3: TGCAGTGCCCCCCGGGGCTATGGCTACACCTTC.

The chain links TRBV2 to TRBJ1-1; D gene unclear. Between the trimmed V and J ends, which lost 5 bases and 0 bases, there was a span of 7 bases. This CDR3 spans 13 amino acids. Per germline, CDR1 SNHLY and CDR2 FYNNEI. CDR3 coding DNA: TGTGCCAGCAGTCTTACAGTGAACACTGAAGCTTTCTTT. This sequence encodes CASSLTVNTEAFF.

This rearrangement joins TRBV5-6 to TRBJ2-5, with 13 nucleotides matching TRBD2. Trimming at V came to 4 bases and at J to 5 bases, leaving 2 bases not matched to a gene. The CDR3 consists of 14 residues. Germline CDR1 and CDR2: SGHDT and YYEEEE. CDR3 loop: CASSLGLAGETQYF. CDR3 nucleotide sequence: TGTGCCAGCAGCCTGGGACTAGCGGGGGAGACCCAGTACTTC.

A single count supports this clone. The chain employs TRBV27 and TRBJ2-7; 9 nucleotides align to TRBD1. This CDR3 has 15 amino acids. Germline-derived CDR1 and CDR2 are MNHEY and SMNVEV (reference sequence). Trimming took 5 bases from V and 6 from J; bases not matched to a gene: 11. Here the CDR3 reads CASSPGDREGSEQYF. The DNA of the CDR3 is TGTGCCAGCAGTCCCGGGGACAGGGAAGGTAGCGAGCAGTACTTC.

The rearrangement links TRBV19 to TRBJ1-6; D gene uncertain. CDR3 length: 18 residues. Germline V lookup: CDR1 LNHDA, CDR2 SQIVND (reference sequence). The ends were cut back, 0 bases at V and 0 bases at J, with 12 bases in the middle. The CDR3 nucleotides are TGTGCCAGTAGTATAGATCAATCGGGGAGCTCCTATAATTCACCCCTCCACTTT. Translating gives CASSIDQSGSSYNSPLHF.

The sample holds one count of this clone. This sequence joins TRBV29-1 and TRBJ1-1; possible D gene TRBD1, 5 bases. V lost 3 bases to trimming and J lost 1 base, with 9 bases between them. In germline, CDR1 is SQVTM, CDR2 ANQGSEA. This CDR3 is 13 amino acids long. Here the CDR3 reads CSVEGGENTEAFF. The DNA for the CDR3 is TGCAGCGTTGAGGGGGGGGAGAACACTGAAGCTTTCTTT.

The chain has TRBV14 and TRBJ1-6; D might be TRBD1 (5 bases). CDR3 length: 15 residues. The germline gives CDR1 SGHDN, CDR2 FVKESK. V was trimmed by 4 bases and J by 2 bases, leaving 9 bases between them. The DNA of the CDR3 is TGTGCCAGCAGCCCGGGGGGGACCTATAATTCACCCCTCCACTTT. Translated: CASSPGGTYNSPLHF. Together with reference TRBV14 and TRBJ1-6, the CDR3 gives the full variable domain: EAGVTQFPSHSVIEKGQTVTLRCDPISGHDNLYWYRRVMGKEIKFLLHFVKESKQDESGMPNNRFLAERTGGTYSTLKVQPAELEDSGVYFCASSPGGTYNSPLHFGNGTRLTVT.

The rearrangement uses TRBV5-1 and TRBJ2-1; possible D gene TRBD1, 6 bases. Germline CDR1 and CDR2: SGHRS and YFSETQ. This CDR3 contains 14 residues. V dropped 1 base and J dropped 5 bases, with 10 bases sitting between them. The CDR3 coding sequence is TGCGCCAGCAGCTTGCCAGGGGTGCACAATGAGCAGTTCTTC. Amino acid sequence: CASSLPGVHNEQFF.

This chain uses TRBV2 with TRBJ1-3, with a possible D match to TRBD1 (6 bases). The length of the CDR3 is 15 residues. The V gene lost 8 bases and the J gene lost 0 bases, with 14 bases spanning the gap. Germline-derived CDR1 and CDR2 are SNHLY and FYNNEI. The CDR3: CASGGATASGNTIYF. CDR3 nucleotides: TGTGCCAGCGGGGGGGCGACAGCCTCTGGAAACACCATATATTTT.

The V and J genes are TRBV27 and TRBJ1-1, with a tentative D call TRBD1 (5 bases). Trimming shortened V by 3 bases and J by 4 bases, and 9 bases separated the two germline ends. Germline-derived CDR1 and CDR2 are MNHEY and SMNVEV (reference sequence). This CDR3 region has 13 residues. CDR3 coding DNA: TGTGCCAGCAGTTTCGGGGGGTTCACTGAAGCTTTCTTT. It encodes CASSFGGFTEAFF.

This chain connects TRBV5-4 to TRBJ2-1; the match to TRBD2 covers 11 bases. Germline V lookup: CDR1 SGHNT, CDR2 YYREEE (reference sequence). The CDR3 is made up of 16 amino acids. V was pared by 3 bases and J by 3 bases, with 5 bases of the junction left unmatched. The CDR3 region is CASSSLAGGVYNEQFF. In DNA, the CDR3 is TGTGCCAGCAGCTCCCTAGCGGGGGGAGTCTACAATGAGCAGTTCTTC.

V and J are TRBV7-9 and TRBJ1-4; D may be TRBD1 (5 bases). This CDR3 has 15 residues. Trimming removed 5 bases at V and 8 bases at J, with 18 bases between. Germline CDR1 SEHNR, CDR2 FQNEAQ (reference sequence). CDR3: CASSPGAEGREKLFF. The DNA for the CDR3 is TGTGCCAGCAGCCCGGGAGCCGAGGGACGGGAAAAACTGTTTTTT. Full variable domain (remainder filled in from reference TRBV7-9 and TRBJ1-4): DTGVSQNPRHKITKRGQNVTFRCDPISEHNRLYWYRQTLGQGPEFLTYFQNEAQLEKSRLLSDRFSAERPKGSFSTLEIQRTEQGDSAMYLCASSPGAEGREKLFFGSGTQLSVL.

The chain joins TRBV9 to TRBJ1-4; a possible D gene is TRBD1 (5 bases). The germline V and J ends were trimmed by 4 bases and 4 bases, with 11 bases remaining between them. The CDR3 loop spans 14 amino acids. The germline gives CDR1 SGDLS, CDR2 YYNGEE. The CDR3 region has the DNA TGTGCCAGCAGCTTCGGGACTTTTAATGAAAAACTGTTTTTT. Amino acid sequence: CASSFGTFNEKLFF.

V usage is TRBV12-3 or TRBV12-4 and J usage is TRBJ2-7, with 9 bases lining up with TRBD2. Losses at the gene ends were 6 bases for V and 11 bases for J; bases not matched to a gene: 8. This CDR3 has 12 residues. The CDR3 DNA reads TGTGCCAGCAGCCCAGGGACTAGCTCTAAGTACTTC. Residues: CASSPGTSSKYF.

The chain combines TRBV6-5 with TRBJ1-3, with 7 bases identical to TRBD1. Germline-derived CDR1 and CDR2 are MNHEY and SVGAGI. The CDR3 has 15 residues. The V segment lost 2 bases and the J segment 4 bases; nucleotides outside the gene matches: 5. CDR3 residues: CASSYAQGLGNTIYF. CDR3 in DNA: TGTGCCAGCAGTTACGCACAGGGGCTCGGAAACACCATATATTTT.

The gene calls are TRBV11-3 and TRBJ2-3; tentative D call: TRBD2 (7 bases). The germline CDR1 and CDR2 sequences are SGHNT and YENEEA. V shed 1 base and J shed 1 base, with 21 bases lying between them. The CDR3 spans 19 residues. DNA of the CDR3: TGTGCCAGCAGCTTAGGTGCGGGGCGGGGGCCCTTACGCACAGATACGCAGTATTTT. This encodes CASSLGAGRGPLRTDTQYF.

The chain is built from TRBV5-1 and TRBJ2-1; D is possibly TRBD1 (5 bases). The CDR3 consists of 13 residues. Germline-derived CDR1 and CDR2 are SGHRS and YFSETQ. V shed 1 base and J shed 5 bases, with 7 bases lying between them. DNA for the CDR3: TGCGCCAGCAGCTTGCAGACAGACAATGAGCAGTTCTTC. It codes for CASSLQTDNEQFF.

The chain links TRBV28 to TRBJ1-4; tentatively, D is TRBD1 (5 bases). Trimming left V 2 bases short and J 6 bases short, with 10 bases between. The CDR3 covers 14 residues. The germline CDR1 and CDR2 sequences are MDHEN and SYDVKM. The DNA of the CDR3 is TGTGCCAGCAGTTTACTCAGGGAAGATGAAAAACTGTTTTTT. This translates into CASSLLREDEKLFF.

The chain joins TRBV10-3 to TRBJ2-3, with TRBD2 matching 11 bases. V dropped 4 bases and J dropped 2; count of bases not matched to a gene: 5. Per the germline V gene, CDR1 is ENHRY and CDR2 is SYGVKD. The CDR3 runs to 16 residues. The CDR3 is CAISGYSGGDTDTQYF. CDR3 nucleotides: TGTGCCATCAGTGGATATAGCGGGGGGGACACAGATACGCAGTATTTT.

Here the CDR3 DNA reads TGTGCCAGCAGCTTTAGGACAGGGGCCCACACCGGGGAGCTGTTTTTT. Encoded protein: CASSFRTGAHTGELFF. The V and J genes are TRBV5-6 and TRBJ2-2, with 9 bases aligning to TRBD1. The CDR3 extends over 16 amino acids. From germline, CDR1 is SGHDT and CDR2 YYEEEE. The V segment lost 2 bases and the J segment 3 bases; nucleotides outside the gene matches: 5.

This clone was found many times. The J gene is TRBJ2-5, the V gene TRBV5-1, with TRBD1 as a possible D gene (5 bases). The germline V gene encodes CDR1 SGHRS and CDR2 YFSETQ. V lost 0 bases and J 2 bases, leaving 11 bases between the germline ends. CDR3 length equals 15 residues. The CDR3 here is CASSLASGPQETQYF. The CDR3 DNA is TGCGCCAGCAGCTTGGCCTCAGGGCCGCAAGAGACCCAGTACTTC.

The gene calls are TRBV4-1 and TRBJ2-3; TRBD2 aligns across 10 bases. V was pared by 3 bases and J by 3 bases, with 6 bases of the junction left unmatched. This CDR3 has 16 residues. The V gene's germline CDR1 is MGHRA and CDR2 YSYEKL. CDR3 residues: CASSHPAGGRTDTQYF. DNA for the CDR3: TGCGCCAGCAGCCACCCAGCGGGGGGGCGAACAGATACGCAGTATTTT.

This chain links TRBV5-1 with TRBJ1-3; unclear D gene. Germline lookup yields CDR1 SGHRS and CDR2 YFSETQ. With 4 bases removed from V and 0 bases from J, the gap between germline ends came to 11 bases. This CDR3 is built from 15 residues. For the CDR3, the DNA is TGCGCCAGCAGCAAAGCGAGCGACTCTGGAAACACCATATATTTT. Protein sequence: CASSKASDSGNTIYF. The whole variable domain, remainder taken from reference TRBV5-1 and TRBJ1-3, is KAGVTQTPRYLIKTRGQQVTLSCSPISGHRSVSWYQQTPGQGLQFLFEYFSETQRNKGNFPGRFSGRQFSNSRSEMNVSTLELGDSALYLCASSKASDSGNTIYFGEGSWLTVV.

This chain uses TRBV7-9 with TRBJ1-2, with 9 bases fitting TRBD1. Germline CDR1 reads SEHNR; CDR2 reads FQNEAQ (reference sequence). The ends lost 6 bases at V and 7 bases at J; junction bases unmatched: 6. The CDR3 runs to 13 residues. CDR3: CASSRQGEFGYTF. The CDR3 nucleotides read TGTGCCAGCAGTCGACAGGGGGAGTTTGGCTACACCTTC.

The rearrangement links TRBV10-3 to TRBJ1-2; a possible D gene is TRBD1 (6 bases). This CDR3 contains 13 residues. V dropped 2 bases and J dropped 6 bases, with 10 bases sitting between them. Germline CDR1 is ENHRY and CDR2 is SYGVKD. DNA for the CDR3: TGTGCCATCAGTGAGCCGGACAGTAATGGCTACACCTTC. Translated: CAISEPDSNGYTF.

The gene calls are TRBV5-1 and TRBJ2-5; D is possibly TRBD2 (6 bases). The CDR3 runs to 15 residues. Germline V gives CDR1 SGHRS, CDR2 YFSETQ. V lost 5 bases to trimming and J lost 4 bases, with 18 bases between them. CDR3 residues: CASRVGWGVGETQYF. The CDR3 nucleotides read TGCGCCAGCAGAGTTGGATGGGGGGTGGGAGAGACCCAGTACTTC.

The V gene is TRBV19, the J gene TRBJ2-7, with TRBD1 as a possible D gene (5 bases). CDR1 and CDR2 (germline): LNHDA, SQIVND (reference sequence). The length of the CDR3 is 13 residues. Trimming stripped 4 bases from V and 3 bases from J, with 10 bases between. DNA for the CDR3: TGTGCCAGTAGTACGACTCAGGGCTACGAGCAGTACTTC. Translation gives CASSTTQGYEQYF.